These 28 T cell receptor beta chains were sequenced from one sample in a study of a mutant IDH1 vaccine in newly diagnosed glioma. Their antigens are not known. Here immunoSEQ multiplex PCR was the method, and the copy in TCRdb shows in-frame clones only, minus some. The sample consists of fewer than 15,000 clones, about 80% of them appearing once. Time point indicated: week 47, end of study. Every vaccination contained 300 ug of the mutant IDH1 20-mer peptide and was paired with topical imiquimod. Sequenced material: PBMCs, taken from a glioma patient whose treatment included an IDH1 peptide vaccine. The receptors come from a woman aged 40 to 55 with glioma.

CDR3 protein: CASSPRDFYNEQFF. CDR3 sequence (DNA): TGTGCCAGCAGCCCTCGGGACTTTTACAATGAGCAGTTCTTC. The chain uses TRBV7-9 and TRBJ2-1; D may be TRBD2 (6 bases). Germline loops: CDR1 SEHNR, CDR2 FQNEAQ (reference sequence). The CDR3 is 14 amino acids. V lost 5 bases, J lost 4 bases, and 12 bases lay in between.

This chain joins TRBV10-3 and TRBJ2-5; 10 bases are a match to TRBD2. Germline loops: CDR1 ENHRY, CDR2 SYGVKD. The CDR3 is 19 amino acids. The J segment lost 7 bases and the V segment lost 3 bases, leaving 20 bases of the junction unmatched. CDR3 DNA sequence: TGTGCCATCAGTGATTGGGTAGCGGGAGGCTACGACCCAGCTGGGACCCAGTACTTC. Amino acids: CAISDWVAGGYDPAGTQYF.

The rearrangement joins TRBV7-8 to TRBJ1-5; possibly TRBD1 for D (6 bases). V lost 7 bases and J 0 bases, leaving 19 bases between the germline ends. The CDR3 sequence is 17 residues long. Germline CDR1 is SGHVS and CDR2 is FQNEAQ. The CDR3 spells CASIQDRPPFSNQPQHF. The DNA of the CDR3 is TGTGCCAGCATCCAGGACAGACCCCCGTTTAGCAATCAGCCCCAGCATTTT.

The chain recombines TRBV19 with TRBJ2-3, with 10 bases matching TRBD2. This CDR3 region has 17 residues. V lost 6 bases and J lost 0; bases outside the gene matches: 9. Germline CDR1 is LNHDA and CDR2 is SQIVND (reference sequence). Written as DNA, the CDR3 is TGTGCCAGTAGGGAAGCGGGAGGGTACTTGAGCACAGATACGCAGTATTTT. It codes for CASREAGGYLSTDTQYF.

This chain's CDR3 is CASSHRGTGANVLTF. The DNA of the CDR3 is TGTGCCAGCAGCCACAGGGGGACTGGGGCCAACGTCCTGACTTTC. This chain connects TRBV13 to TRBJ2-6, with 8 bases identical to TRBD1. The CDR3 contains 15 residues. After removal of 5 bases from V and 2 bases from J, the junction contained 2 bases not matched to a gene. CDR1 is PRHDT, CDR2 FYEKMQ, per germline (reference sequence).

This sequence joins TRBV12-5 and TRBJ2-7, with a tentative D call TRBD1 (6 bases). There are 15 residues in the CDR3. CDR1 is LGHNT and CDR2 is FRNRAP in the germline V gene. V lost 0 bases, J lost 5 bases, and 14 bases lay in between. The CDR3 nucleotides are TGTGCTAGTGGTTTGGTACATACAGGGTGGGACGAGCAGTACTTC. It encodes CASGLVHTGWDEQYF.

This chain links TRBV6-6 with TRBJ2-7, with TRBD1 identical over 7 bases. Germline values: CDR1 MNHNY, CDR2 SVGAGI (reference sequence). The V segment lost 8 bases and the J segment 4 bases; nucleotides outside the gene matches: 8. CDR3 length: 13 residues. This chain's CDR3 is CASYQTGRYEQYF. Here the CDR3 DNA reads TGTGCCAGCTACCAGACAGGGCGGTACGAGCAGTACTTC.

The rearrangement links TRBV6-5 to TRBJ1-2, with D hard to call. Germline CDR1 reads MNHEY; CDR2 reads SVGAGI. Deletions cut 0 bases from V and 4 bases from J, with 9 bases between. The CDR3 runs to 14 residues. DNA for the CDR3: TGTGCCAGCAGTTACTCTGGAGGTGTCTATGGCTACACCTTC. It encodes CASSYSGGVYGYTF.

This clone occurred once. The J gene is TRBJ1-3, the V gene TRBV6-1; TRBD1 agrees at 8 bases. The V gene end was trimmed by 6 bases and the J gene end by 4 bases; junction bases not matched to a gene: 2. The germline gives CDR1 MNHNS, CDR2 SASEGT. This CDR3 spans 13 amino acids. CDR3 bases: TGTGCCAGCAGGGACAGGGTCGGAAACACCATATATTTT. Protein product: CASRDRVGNTIYF.

CDR3 protein: CASSSRGGTSTYEQYF. The CDR3 region has the DNA TGTGCCAGCAGTTCAAGGGGAGGGACTAGTACCTACGAGCAGTACTTC. This chain joins TRBV28 and TRBJ2-7; TRBD2 matches 8 bases. V shed 4 bases, J shed 2 bases, and the junction held 10 bases outside the gene matches. The CDR3 loop spans 16 amino acids. The germline V gene has CDR1 MDHEN and CDR2 SYDVKM.

The V gene is TRBV30, the J gene TRBJ1-1, with D possibly TRBD1 on 5 matching bases. V was pared by 5 bases and J by 8 bases, with 12 bases between. Germline CDR1 GTSNPN, CDR2 SVGIG (reference sequence). The CDR3 sequence is 11 residues long. The CDR3 region is CAWGRGKEAFF. The CDR3 DNA reads as TGTGCCTGGGGGAGGGGCAAGGAAGCTTTCTTT.

This clone was picked up a small number of times. The chain has TRBV10-3 and TRBJ2-7; D ambiguous. Germline loops: CDR1 ENHRY, CDR2 SYGVKD. Trimming stripped 0 bases from V and 5 bases from J, with 8 bases between. This CDR3 contains 13 residues. In nucleotides, the CDR3 is TGTGCCATCAGTGAGTCTCAAGGGCACGAGCAGTACTTC. Translated: CAISESQGHEQYF.

The chain combines TRBV19 with TRBJ1-5; no clear D gene. This CDR3 spans 14 amino acids. Between the trimmed V and J ends, which lost 7 bases and 1 base, there was a span of 11 bases. Germline assignment: CDR1 LNHDA and CDR2 SQIVND (reference sequence). As DNA, the CDR3 is TGTGCCAGTACCGCATGGGCCAGCAATCAGCCCCAGCATTTT. Residues: CASTAWASNQPQHF.

The rearrangement joins TRBV6-1 to TRBJ1-5, with D unresolved. V was shortened by 8 bases and J by 2 bases, with 7 bases between the two germline ends. The CDR3 spans 12 residues. CDR1 is MNHNS, CDR2 SASEGT, per germline. The CDR3 bases are TGTGCCAGCCAGATTGGCAATCAGCCCCAGCATTTT. It yields the protein CASQIGNQPQHF.

This clone came up a few times. The V gene is TRBV20-1, the J gene TRBJ1-2; no clear D gene. V lost 4 bases and J lost 2, with 5 bases in between. The CDR3 covers 11 residues. Germline assignment: CDR1 DFQATT and CDR2 SNEGSKA (reference sequence). CDR3 region: CSATENYGYTF. CDR3 nucleotides: TGCAGTGCTACGGAAAACTATGGCTACACCTTC.

The chain links TRBV25-1 to TRBJ2-3; no clear D gene. The germline V gene has CDR1 MGHDK and CDR2 SYGVNS. The CDR3 totals 14 residues. The V end lost 3 bases, the J end lost 5 bases, and 12 bases lay between the germline ends. The CDR3 bases are TGTGCCAGCAGTGAGGGATCTAGTATAGATACGCAGTATTTT. It translates to CASSEGSSIDTQYF.

The V and J genes are TRBV28 and TRBJ1-4, with 8 nucleotides matching TRBD1. The CDR3 is 16 residues long. The germline V gene encodes CDR1 MDHEN and CDR2 SYDVKM. Trimming at V came to 4 bases and at J to 8 bases, leaving 12 bases not matched to a gene. CDR3 protein: CASSSPSQGGREKLFF. The CDR3, as DNA: TGTGCCAGCAGTTCCCCCTCACAGGGGGGGAGGGAAAAACTGTTTTTT.

This clone showed up just once. This rearrangement joins TRBV6-6 to TRBJ2-7; tentatively, D is TRBD1 (5 bases). The CDR3 covers 14 residues. V was pared by 2 bases and J by 4 bases, with 12 bases between. CDR1 and CDR2 (germline): MNHNY, SVGAGI (reference sequence). As DNA, the CDR3 is TGTGCCAGCAGTTACGGGGCAGCCCGTTACGAGCAGTACTTC. Translating gives CASSYGAARYEQYF.

This chain uses TRBV5-1 with TRBJ2-1; the D is unclear. The CDR3 runs 17 residues. V dropped 0 bases and J dropped 4 bases, with 17 bases sitting between them. The germline CDR1 and CDR2 sequences are SGHRS and YFSETQ. The CDR3 protein is CASSLGREYAPYNEQFF. The CDR3 region has the DNA TGCGCCAGCAGCTTGGGTAGGGAATATGCACCTTACAATGAGCAGTTCTTC.

V usage is TRBV27 and J usage is TRBJ2-5, with 9 bases that match TRBD2. The V and J ends lost 3 bases and 0 bases, in that order; junction bases with no gene match: 8. Germline assignment: CDR1 MNHEY and CDR2 SMNVEV (reference sequence). The CDR3 has 17 residues. The CDR3 nucleotides read TGTGCCAGCAGTTTGCGGGAGGGCCCCCTCTACCAAGAGACCCAGTACTTC. It codes for CASSLREGPLYQETQYF.

The table lists this clone with a few counts. This sequence joins TRBV9 and TRBJ2-1; a possible D gene is TRBD2 (6 bases). Germline CDR1 reads SGDLS; CDR2 reads YYNGEE. This CDR3 contains 14 residues. Trimming shortened V by 0 bases and J by 10 bases, and 14 bases separated the two germline ends. The CDR3 nucleotides are TGTGCCAGCAGCGTAGGGCTAGCGACCTACGAGCAGTTCTTC. It encodes CASSVGLATYEQFF.

This clone was recorded only once. This rearrangement joins TRBV10-3 to TRBJ2-3; either TRBD1 or TRBD2 may supply D (5 bases each). V was cut by 9 bases and J by 2 bases, with 15 bases left in between. The CDR3 extends over 14 amino acids. CDR1 is ENHRY and CDR2 is SYGVKD in the germline V gene. DNA for the CDR3: TGTGCCATGAAGGGGAGTTACTCCACAGATACGCAGTATTTT. Amino acid sequence: CAMKGSYSTDTQYF.

This clone has a handful of counts. CDR3 region: CASSTQVGRNYGYTF. CDR3 in DNA: TGTGCCAGCAGTACCCAGGTGGGCCGGAACTATGGCTACACCTTC. The chain couples TRBV28 to TRBJ1-2, with D hard to call. Germline loops: CDR1 MDHEN, CDR2 SYDVKM. The CDR3 spans 15 residues. V lost 5 bases to trimming and J lost 2 bases, with 15 bases between them.

The chain links TRBV11-3 to TRBJ1-1, with D tentatively TRBD1 (6 bases). CDR1 is SGHNT, CDR2 YENEEA, per germline. The CDR3 has 13 residues. Between the trimmed V and J ends, which lost 5 bases and 7 bases, there was a span of 14 bases. The CDR3 loop reads CASSRGDRYEAFF. The CDR3 DNA reads TGTGCCAGCAGCCGGGGCGACAGGTATGAAGCTTTCTTT.

The chain links TRBV10-3 to TRBJ2-3; 10 bases are shared with TRBD2. Germline trimming cut 2 bases from V and 2 bases from J; bases unmatched to any gene: 7. Per germline, CDR1 ENHRY and CDR2 SYGVKD. The CDR3 covers 17 residues. The CDR3 nucleotides read TGTGCCATCAGTGAGAAGCCCAGCGGGAGGGCCACAGATACGCAGTATTTT. Protein product: CAISEKPSGRATDTQYF.

CDR3 coding DNA: TGTGCCAGCAGCGTGGGACTAGCGGGAGTCGAGACCCAGTACTTC. This translates into CASSVGLAGVETQYF. V gene TRBV9 combines with J gene TRBJ2-5; TRBD2 agrees at 14 bases. The CDR3 contains 15 residues. The germline gives CDR1 SGDLS, CDR2 YYNGEE. Trimming took 2 bases from V and 5 from J; bases not matched to a gene: 2.

The CDR3 loop is CASSGPFQTGELFF. CDR3 nucleotide sequence: TGTGCCAGCAGTGGGCCTTTTCAAACCGGGGAGCTGTTTTTT. The chain couples TRBV28 to TRBJ2-2; D is unclear. V dropped 5 bases and J dropped 5 bases, with 12 bases sitting between them. The germline V gene has CDR1 MDHEN and CDR2 SYDVKM. The CDR3 contains 14 residues.

The chain couples TRBV6-5 to TRBJ2-1, with TRBD1 identical over 9 bases. There are 15 residues in the CDR3. The V gene end was trimmed by 6 bases and the J gene end by 4 bases; junction bases not matched to a gene: 7. In germline, CDR1 is MNHEY, CDR2 SVGAGI. The CDR3 is CASSPGGQGYNEQFF. The CDR3 region has the DNA TGTGCCAGCAGCCCTGGGGGACAGGGTTACAATGAGCAGTTCTTC.